Below, one T cell receptor beta chain is given with its context. Its cognate antigen has yet to be identified. Qualities for individual bases were not recorded, and no much larger clone is one base off. This sample stems from a study of PD-1 blockade in classical Hodgkin lymphoma (dated by TCRdb to between 2020 and 2021). For the wider study: Nivolumab dosing was 3 mg/kg intravenously every 2 weeks, continuing until either disease progression or unacceptable toxicity. A peripheral blood immune signature of response to PD-1 blockade in classical Hodgkin lymphoma was defined using TCR beta sequencing and CyTOF. Overall study results and their limits: Lower diversity was observed in patients in whom nivolumab was started less than 1 year after ASCT, and these patients were excluded from later analyses so that confounding by immune reconstitution would be avoided. A significant rise by C4D1 was seen in CD4+ but not CD8+ TCR diversity (p=0.0027 vs p=0.16), with the rise being most apparent in complete responders (p=0.02). Among trial patients, those achieving complete response had baseline diversity similar to that of newly diagnosed patients, while diversity was significantly lower in partial responders and progressors. Baseline TCR diversity was reported to be lower in newly diagnosed patients than in healthy donors and to be lower still in relapsed/refractory patients. Only a single clinical trial cohort was studied, and what caused the repertoire differences, possibly disease activity or prior therapy, remained undefined.

The junction shows trimming of 3 bases on V and 0 bases on J, and the gene matches do not reach 7 bases of it. Via the germline V gene, CDR1 is SGHRS and CDR2 YFSETQ. Counted from cysteine to phenylalanine, this CDR3 has 18 amino acids. Only the CDR3 DNA is retained, 54 bases long and in frame from the first base. The time point tag for this specimen amounts to: cycle 4 day 1 (C4D1), after less than 7 weeks of nivolumab. Every trial patient had relapsed following autologous stem cell transplantation, and prior brentuximab vedotin exposure was what differed among cohorts A, B and C. The trial cohort comprised some 60 patients with relapsed/refractory classical Hodgkin lymphoma whose best overall responses were complete response, partial response or progressive disease. Trial patients were treated with single-agent nivolumab in the multi-cohort phase II CheckMate 205 trial. Best overall response was determined by an independent review committee according to the 2007 International Working Group response criteria. Trial PBMCs were collected immediately before nivolumab initiation (C1D1) and during therapy at cycle 2 day 1 and cycle 4 day 1. Peripheral blood was collected in 8 mL Vacutainer Cell Preparation Tubes, from which PBMCs were isolated by centrifugation and then cryopreserved.

The Qiagen DNeasy kit was used to extract genomic DNA from unsorted PBMCs and from the negatively selected CD4+ and CD8+ fractions. TCR beta CDR3 regions were subjected to amplification by immunoSEQ multiplex PCR with primers that anneal to V and J segments. Amplification bias was minimized using a synthetic immune receptor repertoire, and residual bias was removed computationally after sequencing. Under the source paper's analysis protocol: Custom Python scripts were used to quantify repertoire diversity as the Shannon entropy index. The unsorted, CD4+ and CD8+ repertoires were each analyzed separately, with the exception of combined analyses, where CD4+ and CD8+ sequences were merged in silico. A clone counted as expanded when the clone's frequency after treatment rose at least 2-fold relative to C1D1, and clones undetected at baseline were given a pseudocount of 0.5. Singleton clones were defined as clones with 0 or 1 copy at C1D1, and non-singleton clones were defined as clones with 2 or more copies. Clones expanded in unsorted samples were annotated as CD4+, CD8+ or unknown by matching protein sequences in sorted samples from the same patient. Wilcoxon tests on paired samples were used to test changes in diversity from C1D1 to C4D1. TCRdb took over this immuneACCESS table, retaining in-frame rearrangements with V and J assigned. Such tables are incomplete; in checked studies, under half of the missing clones stem from an unresolved V gene, and the remainder is unexplained. V, J and clone size are those of that table, while D and trimming were read from the DNA. The sample data list around 24,000 clones, and roughly four fifths of these were observed just once. The ten largest account for 22% of the sample.

The clonotype comes from a human donor with classical Hodgkin lymphoma. The sample was peripheral blood mononuclear cells (PBMCs), taken before the fourth cycle of nivolumab. Recombination linked TRBV5-1 to TRBJ2-5; 14 of the junction bases match TRBD2. The CDR3 protein: CASSWSRLAGGYQETQYF. The nucleotides read TGCGCCAGCAGCTGGTCTAGACTAGCGGGAGGGTACCAAGAGACCCAGTACTTC.